These 27 T cell receptor beta chains were all obtained from the same sample, sequenced in a study of OX40 agonist ivuxolimab in advanced cancers. Produced via immunoSEQ multiplex PCR; TCRdb's table is partial and in-frame only. The profile shows 65,000 to 80,000 clones, 91% of them singletons. Specimen: CD4+ or CD8+ T cells sorted from blood, collected in a trial of the OX40 agonist ivuxolimab. The receptors originated from an adult with an advanced solid tumor such as melanoma, head and neck, liver or kidney cancer.

This chain joins TRBV4-1 and TRBJ1-2; D perhaps matches TRBD1 (5 bases). The CDR3 length is 14 residues. V lost 1 base and J lost 0, with 6 bases in between. Germline V gene sequence: CDR1 MGHRA, CDR2 YSYEKL. The CDR3 coding sequence is TGCGCCAGCAGCCAAGTACAGGCTAACTATGGCTACACCTTC. This encodes CASSQVQANYGYTF.

This sequence joins TRBV5-1 and TRBJ1-6, with a weak D call TRBD1 (5 bases). CDR3 size: 18 residues. The germline V and J ends were trimmed by 4 bases and 0 bases, with 17 bases remaining between them. Germline CDR1 and CDR2: SGHRS and YFSETQ. CDR3 protein: CASSPRPMGDSYNSPLHF. The CDR3 DNA sequence: TGCGCCAGCAGCCCGCGGCCAATGGGGGACTCCTATAATTCACCCCTCCACTTT.

The J gene is TRBJ2-5, the V gene TRBV21-1; no check of the table's D call, TRBD1, against the DNA was made. TRBV21-1 counts as a pseudogene. The CDR3 is made up of 16 amino acids. The CDR3 coding sequence is TGTGCCAGCAGCAGCCGCCGGGACAGGGTCGGGGAGACCCAGTACTTC. It codes for CASSSRRDRVGETQYF.

The chain employs TRBV4-1 and TRBJ1-3, with D uncertain. The CDR3 length is 14 residues. The germline V and J ends were trimmed by 1 base and 8 bases, with 12 bases remaining between them. The V gene's germline CDR1 is MGHRA and CDR2 YSYEKL. The CDR3: CASSQATFADTIYF. The CDR3 DNA reads TGCGCCAGCAGCCAAGCGACATTTGCGGACACCATATATTTT.

The J gene is TRBJ1-1, the V gene TRBV2, with D unresolved. Looked up from germline, CDR1 is SNHLY and CDR2 is FYNNEI. Trimming shortened V by 4 bases and J by 6 bases, and 18 bases separated the two germline ends. The CDR3 has 15 amino acids. The CDR3 region has the DNA TGTGCCAGCAGTGGGGAGGGAAGAGCCATGGCTGAAGCTTTCTTT. This translates into CASSGEGRAMAEAFF.

The chain combines TRBV7-3 with TRBJ2-1, with D possibly TRBD1 on 6 matching bases. Trimming left V 3 bases short and J 5 bases short, with 14 bases between. Germline values: CDR1 SGHTA, CDR2 FQGTGA. The CDR3 consists of 15 residues. The CDR3 region is CASSFQGMSHNEQFF. CDR3 DNA: TGTGCCAGCAGCTTTCAGGGGATGAGCCACAATGAGCAGTTCTTC. Using reference TRBV7-3 and TRBJ2-1 for the parts outside the CDR3, the full variable domain is GAGVSQTPSNKVTEKGKYVELRCDPISGHTALYWYRQSLGQGPEFLIYFQGTGAADDSGLPNDRFFAVRPEGSVSTLKIQRTERGDSAVYLCASSFQGMSHNEQFFGPGTRLTVL.

The chain carries TRBV2 and TRBJ2-1; D may be TRBD2 (6 bases). With 3 bases removed from V and 3 bases from J, the gap between germline ends came to 12 bases. The CDR3 extends over 15 amino acids. CDR1 is SNHLY and CDR2 is FYNNEI in the germline V gene. The CDR3 region is CASSERLGFYNEQFF. The CDR3 DNA reads TGTGCCAGCAGTGAGCGACTAGGGTTCTACAATGAGCAGTTCTTC.

V is TRBV10-3 and J is TRBJ2-1; 7 positions match TRBD2. Per germline, CDR1 ENHRY and CDR2 SYGVKD. V trimming: 8 bases; J trimming: 0 bases; junction bases outside the gene matches: 7. This CDR3 has 15 amino acids. The CDR3 sequence is CAISMGGSSYNEQFF. CDR3 DNA sequence: TGTGCCATCTCGATGGGCGGGAGCTCCTACAATGAGCAGTTCTTC.

The chain links TRBV28 to TRBJ1-2, with 7 bases identical to TRBD1. V was pared by 4 bases and J by 0 bases, with 5 bases of the junction left unmatched. CDR3 length: 15 amino acids. The germline gives CDR1 MDHEN, CDR2 SYDVKM. CDR3 DNA: TGTGCCAGCAGTTACATGGGACAGTCTAACTATGGCTACACCTTC. This encodes CASSYMGQSNYGYTF.

This CDR3 reads CASSLETGDLGYEQYF. The CDR3, as DNA: TGTGCCAGCAGCTTAGAGACAGGGGACTTAGGCTACGAGCAGTACTTC. This chain links TRBV11-2 with TRBJ2-7; 8 positions match TRBD1. Germline V gene lookup returns CDR1 SGHAT and CDR2 FQNNGV. V lost 0 bases, J lost 3 bases, and 7 bases stayed unmatched. The CDR3 is 16 residues long.

The chain combines TRBV15 with TRBJ2-5, with 7 bases aligning to TRBD2. Germline loops: CDR1 LNHNV, CDR2 YYDKDF (reference sequence). The J segment lost 4 bases and the V segment lost 1 base, leaving 6 bases of the junction unmatched. The CDR3 length is 15 residues. CDR3: CATSRVTGGRETQYF. Written as DNA, the CDR3 is TGTGCCACCAGCAGAGTAACGGGGGGAAGAGAGACCCAGTACTTC.

This sequence joins TRBV7-2 and TRBJ2-7, with TRBD2 identical over 12 bases. Trimming took 1 base from V and 3 from J; bases not matched to a gene: 4. Germline CDR1 reads SGHTA; CDR2 reads FQGNSA. There are 16 residues in the CDR3. The CDR3 loop is CASSLDLAGGIYEQYF. CDR3 DNA sequence: TGTGCCAGCAGCTTAGATCTAGCGGGAGGGATCTACGAGCAGTACTTC.

The CDR3 DNA reads as TGTGCCAGTAGTATGGGACAGGGGAACTATGGCTACACCTTC. Amino acid sequence: CASSMGQGNYGYTF. V usage is TRBV19 and J usage is TRBJ1-2, with 10 bases aligning to TRBD1. Losses at the gene ends were 3 bases for V and 2 bases for J; bases not matched to a gene: 0. The CDR3 consists of 14 residues. From germline, CDR1 is LNHDA and CDR2 SQIVND (reference sequence).

V and J are TRBV6-5 and TRBJ2-7; D remains ambiguous. Between the trimmed V and J ends, which lost 2 bases and 2 bases, there was a span of 13 bases. The CDR3 runs to 15 residues. CDR1 is MNHEY and CDR2 is SVGAGI in the germline V gene. The CDR3 sequence is CASSYDEYQTYEQYF. The CDR3 DNA reads as TGTGCCAGCAGTTACGACGAGTACCAAACCTACGAGCAGTACTTC.

The V and J genes are TRBV11-2 and TRBJ2-2; no clear D. CDR1 and CDR2 from the germline V gene are SGHAT and FQNNGV. This CDR3 has 14 amino acids. Trimming took 7 bases from V and 2 from J, leaving 11 bases between them. This CDR3 is CASNTRGNTGELFF. CDR3 DNA: TGTGCCAGCAACACCCGAGGAAACACCGGGGAGCTGTTTTTT.

The rearrangement joins TRBV7-8 to TRBJ1-4, with TRBD1 matching over 8 bases. V lost 5 bases, J lost 5 bases, and 4 bases stayed unmatched. Germline loops: CDR1 SGHVS, CDR2 FQNEAQ. The CDR3 loop spans 14 amino acids. CDR3 coding DNA: TGTGCCAGCAGCCCCCGGACAGGGAATGAAAAACTGTTTTTT. Its protein product is CASSPRTGNEKLFF.

V and J are TRBV2 and TRBJ1-6; no reliable D call. Germline V gene lookup returns CDR1 SNHLY and CDR2 FYNNEI. The V gene lost 5 bases and the J gene lost 0 bases, with 17 bases spanning the gap. The CDR3 contains 18 residues. CDR3 nucleotides: TGTGCCAGCAGTCCATCGATTACCCAGAGCTCCTATAATTCACCCCTCCACTTT. Protein product: CASSPSITQSSYNSPLHF.

The gene calls are TRBV7-8 and TRBJ2-2, with TRBD2 as a possible D gene (6 bases). The CDR3 runs 14 residues. V gave up 7 bases and J gave up 8 bases, with 17 bases separating them. The V gene's germline CDR1 is SGHVS and CDR2 FQNEAQ. In DNA form, the CDR3 reads TGTGCCAGCACCCTGCTTGGAGGGAGAGGGGAGCTGTTTTTT. This gives the protein CASTLLGGRGELFF.

This clone appeared a single time. CDR3 amino acids: CASSESGRVQETQYF. The CDR3 DNA sequence: TGTGCCAGCAGTGAATCCGGCAGGGTCCAAGAGACCCAGTACTTC. The V and J genes are TRBV25-1 and TRBJ2-5; D may be TRBD1 (5 bases). V lost 1 base and J 1 base, leaving 10 bases between the germline ends. Germline assignment: CDR1 MGHDK and CDR2 SYGVNS. This CDR3 contains 15 residues. Filled out from reference TRBV25-1 and TRBJ2-5, the complete variable domain reads EADIYQTPRYLVIGTGKKITLECSQTMGHDKMYWYQQDPGMELHLIHYSYGVNSTEKGDLSSESTVSRIRTEHFPLTLESARPSHTSQYLCASSESGRVQETQYFGPGTRLLVL.

The chain recombines TRBV9 with TRBJ2-5; TRBD2 might be the D (6 bases). Germline CDR1 is SGDLS and CDR2 is YYNGEE. The CDR3 loop spans 13 amino acids. Trimming took off 6 bases at V and 5 bases at J, with 14 bases between the two ends. CDR3 loop: CASNPGGLETQYF. The CDR3 DNA sequence: TGTGCCAGCAACCCCGGGGGTTTGGAGACCCAGTACTTC.

V usage is TRBV19 and J usage is TRBJ1-1; D not resolved. Germline V gene data show CDR1 as LNHDA and CDR2 as SQIVND (reference sequence). The V end lost 5 bases, the J end lost 0 bases, and 13 bases lay between the germline ends. This CDR3 is 15 amino acids long. Here the CDR3 DNA reads TGTGCCAGTAGTGTCCAGCCGGAGGTGAACACTGAAGCTTTCTTT. It specifies CASSVQPEVNTEAFF. Complete variable domain (other parts from reference TRBV19 and TRBJ1-1): DGGITQSPKYLFRKEGQNVTLSCEQNLNHDAMYWYRQDPGQGLRLIYYSQIVNDFQKGDIAEGYSVSREKKESFPLTVTSAQKNPTAFYLCASSVQPEVNTEAFFGQGTRLTVV.

The J gene is TRBJ2-3, the V gene TRBV7-9; the D gene is possibly TRBD1 (6 bases). V was clipped by 2 bases and J by 4 bases, with 10 bases between them. The CDR3 covers 14 residues. Germline CDR1 SEHNR, CDR2 FQNEAQ (reference sequence). The CDR3 region is CASSLRGNSDTQYF. Written as DNA, the CDR3 is TGTGCCAGCAGCTTAAGGGGGAATTCAGATACGCAGTATTTT.

This chain uses TRBV27 with TRBJ1-1; 7 positions agree with TRBD1. The V segment lost 3 bases and the J segment 1 base; nucleotides outside the gene matches: 2. Germline V gene sequence: CDR1 MNHEY, CDR2 SMNVEV (reference sequence). This CDR3 is built from 14 residues. The CDR3 region has the DNA TGTGCCAGCAGTTTGGGACAGCGGAACACTGAAGCTTTCTTT. Translating it yields CASSLGQRNTEAFF.

This chain uses TRBV6-6 with TRBJ1-1; D uncertain. The germline gives CDR1 MNHNY, CDR2 SVGAGI (reference sequence). The CDR3 consists of 13 residues. V was pared by 0 bases and J by 1 base, with 3 bases between. CDR3 protein: CASSYSTNTEAFF. Written as DNA, the CDR3 is TGTGCCAGCAGTTACTCCACGAACACTGAAGCTTTCTTT.

This clone was recorded once. The chain recombines TRBV6-5 with TRBJ1-5; D gene uncertain. Trimming shortened V by 6 bases and J by 0 bases, and 9 bases separated the two germline ends. The CDR3 has 14 residues. CDR1 is MNHEY and CDR2 is SVGAGI in the germline V gene. The CDR3 here is CASRGSFSNQPQHF. CDR3 DNA: TGTGCCAGCAGAGGATCTTTTAGCAATCAGCCCCAGCATTTT.

The chain employs TRBV28 and TRBJ2-1, with TRBD2 identical over 10 bases. Germline V CDR1 and CDR2: MDHEN, SYDVKM. This CDR3 is built from 16 residues. V lost 4 bases to trimming and J lost 6 bases; unmatched junction nucleotides: 9. CDR3 bases: TGTGCCAGCAGTTACCCACCTAGCGGGAGTGGCAATGAGCAGTTCTTC. Translation: CASSYPPSGSGNEQFF.

V usage is TRBV2 and J usage is TRBJ1-2, with a weak D call TRBD1 (6 bases). CDR3 length: 13 amino acids. Germline V CDR1 and CDR2: SNHLY, FYNNEI. Trimming removed 2 bases at V and 11 bases at J, with 15 bases between. The CDR3 protein is CASSEMGAPGYTF. CDR3 nucleotide sequence: TGTGCCAGCAGTGAAATGGGGGCCCCTGGATACACCTTC.